This T cell receptor (beta chain) stems from a study of cytomegalovirus exposure and HLA in healthy donors. CDR1 and CDR2 from the germline V gene are SEHNR and FQNEAQ (reference sequence). V shed 5 bases and J shed 0 bases, with 13 bases lying between them. The CDR3 covers 15 residues. Findings of the study overall: The presence/absence work took it that sequencing depth was about the same across donors. In an earlier analysis, productive rearrangement rates for most beta V segments clustered near 87% or 30%. For cytomegalovirus status, the classifier reportedly gave diagnoses with high specificity and sensitivity.

13 Jbeta primers and 60 Vbeta primers were used for the PCR. Repertoires were generated with immunoSEQ multiplex PCR, while TCRdb's copy carries only in-frame clones and drops some. The data show some 140,000 clones, 70% to 80% seen once. As for this clone: Its cognate antigen is unknown.

This TCR derives from a man aged 30 to 45 in good health and CMV-seropositive. Specimen: PBMCs. The chain links TRBV7-9 to TRBJ2-5, with D perhaps matching TRBD2 (6 bases). CDR3 DNA sequence: TGTGCCAGCAGCGCCGTTCTAGCGTACCAAGAGACCCAGTACTTC. Residues: CASSAVLAYQETQYF.